The rows below give T cell receptor beta chains drawn from one sample of a study of CD8 T cells in Susac syndrome. Via MiXCR, TCRdb re-called the immunoSEQ multiplex PCR reads, giving one row per CDR3 protein. The table has about 49,000 distinct CDR3 sequences, under 95% seen once. Source material: CD8+ T cells from PBMCs. The receptors here all came from a human donor in good health. CDR3s include the opening cysteine and the closing phenylalanine or tryptophan. D genes are given only for firm matches. Clone size is given for some rows only: seen once, a few or many times, or a class if the clone is expanded.

TRBJ1-4	TRBD1	TRBV2	once	TGTGCCAGCAGTGGGACAGGGGATCTTAATGAAAAACTGTTTTTT	CASSGTGDLNEKLFF
TRBJ1-2	TRBD1	TRBV27	once	TGTGCCAGCAGTCCAGGACAGGGAAACTATGGCTACACCTTC	CASSPGQGNYGYTF
TRBJ2-1	TRBD1	TRBV7-8	-	TGTGCCAGCAACGACAGGGGTTACAATGAGCAGTTCTTC	CASNDRGYNEQFF
TRBJ2-1	TRBD1	TRBV5-4	-	TGTGCCAGCAGCCGGGACAGGGGAAGGGATCCTGGTGAGCAGTTCTTC	CASSRDRGRDPGEQFF
TRBJ1-5	-	TRBV3-1	-	TGTGCCAGCAGCCCGACCTATTATCAGCCCCAGCATTTT	CASSPTYYQPQHF
TRBJ1-5	-	TRBV27	-	TGTGCCAGCAGCTCCAATATTGGGCAGCCCCAGCATTTT	CASSSNIGQPQHF
TRBJ2-1	TRBD2	TRBV5-1	-	TGCGCCAGCAGGAGGGCGGGAGGGGCCAACAATGAGCAGTTCTTC	CASRRAGGANNEQFF
TRBJ2-7	TRBD1	TRBV4-1	-	TGCGCCAGCAGCCAAGTGGGGACAGGGGACTACGAGCAGTACTTC	CASSQVGTGDYEQYF
TRBJ2-7	TRBD2	TRBV20-1	-	TGCAGTGCTAGAAATCTACTAGCGGGAGAAACCTACGAGCAGTACTTC	CSARNLLAGETYEQYF
TRBJ2-1	TRBD2	TRBV7-9	-	TGTGCCAGCAGTGGGGCGGGAGGGGTCAGAAATGAGCAGTTCTTC	CASSGAGGVRNEQFF
TRBJ2-1	TRBD2	TRBV6-5	-	TGTGCCAGCAAAGGACTAGCGGGATTACTGTTCTTC	CASKGLAGLLFF
TRBJ2-7	-	TRBV12-3/TRBV12-4	few	TGTGCCAGCAGTTCTGGGACTTCCTACGAGCAGTACTTC	CASSSGTSYEQYF
TRBJ1-5	-	TRBV6-2/TRBV6-3	-	TGTGCCAGCCTGGACACTGCAAGCAATCAGCCCCAGCATTTT	CASLDTASNQPQHF
TRBJ1-1	-	TRBV3-1	-	TGTGCCAGCAGCCAGGGGTGGGGCACTGAAGCTTTCTTT	CASSQGWGTEAFF